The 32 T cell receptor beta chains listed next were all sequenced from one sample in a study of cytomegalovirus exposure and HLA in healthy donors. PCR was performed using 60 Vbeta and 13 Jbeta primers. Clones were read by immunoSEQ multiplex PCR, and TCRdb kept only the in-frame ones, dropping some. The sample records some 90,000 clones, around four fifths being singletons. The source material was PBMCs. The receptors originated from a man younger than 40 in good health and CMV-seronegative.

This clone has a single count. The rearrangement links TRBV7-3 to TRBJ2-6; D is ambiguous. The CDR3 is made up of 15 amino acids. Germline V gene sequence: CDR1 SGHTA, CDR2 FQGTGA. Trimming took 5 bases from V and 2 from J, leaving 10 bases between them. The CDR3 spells CASSRSTAGANVLTF. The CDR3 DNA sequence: TGTGCCAGCAGCCGTAGCACGGCTGGGGCCAACGTCCTGACTTTC.

The DNA for the CDR3 is TGTGCCAGCAGTCACGGACAGGGTCGCTACGAGCAGTACTTC. Amino acid sequence: CASSHGQGRYEQYF. This rearrangement joins TRBV6-1 to TRBJ2-7; TRBD1 matches at 8 bases. Germline V gene data show CDR1 as MNHNS and CDR2 as SASEGT. The CDR3 consists of 14 residues. V trimming: 5 bases; J trimming: 3 bases; junction bases outside the gene matches: 6.

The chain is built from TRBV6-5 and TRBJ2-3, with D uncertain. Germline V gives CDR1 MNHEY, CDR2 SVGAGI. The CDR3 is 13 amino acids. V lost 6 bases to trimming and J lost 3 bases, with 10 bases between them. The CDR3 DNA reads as TGTGCCAGCAGCACACCCGGGACAGATACGCAGTATTTT. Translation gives CASSTPGTDTQYF.

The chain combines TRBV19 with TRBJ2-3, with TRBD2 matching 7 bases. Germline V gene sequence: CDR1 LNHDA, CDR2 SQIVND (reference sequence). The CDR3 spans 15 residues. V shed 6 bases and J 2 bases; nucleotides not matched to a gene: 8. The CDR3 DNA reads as TGTGCCAGTAGCGAGGGGCGGGGGACCACAGATACGCAGTATTTT. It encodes CASSEGRGTTDTQYF.

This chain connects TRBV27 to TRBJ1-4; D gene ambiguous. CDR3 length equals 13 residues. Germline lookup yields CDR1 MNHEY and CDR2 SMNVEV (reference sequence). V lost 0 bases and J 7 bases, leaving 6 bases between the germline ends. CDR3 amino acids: CASSLSQLEKLFF. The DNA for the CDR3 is TGTGCCAGCAGTTTATCACAGCTTGAAAAACTGTTTTTT. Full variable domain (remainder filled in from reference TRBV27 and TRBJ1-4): EAQVTQNPRYLITVTGKKLTVTCSQNMNHEYMSWYRQDPGLGLRQIYYSMNVEVTDKGDVPEGYKVSRKEKRNFPLILESPSPNQTSLYFCASSLSQLEKLFFGSGTQLSVL.

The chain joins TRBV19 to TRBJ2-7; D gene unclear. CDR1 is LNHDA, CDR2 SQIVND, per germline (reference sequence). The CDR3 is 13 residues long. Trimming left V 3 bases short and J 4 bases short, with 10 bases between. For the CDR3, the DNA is TGTGCCAGTAGTATCAACACCTTTTACGAGCAGTACTTC. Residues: CASSINTFYEQYF. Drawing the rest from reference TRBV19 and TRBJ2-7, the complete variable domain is DGGITQSPKYLFRKEGQNVTLSCEQNLNHDAMYWYRQDPGQGLRLIYYSQIVNDFQKGDIAEGYSVSREKKESFPLTVTSAQKNPTAFYLCASSINTFYEQYFGPGTRLTVT.

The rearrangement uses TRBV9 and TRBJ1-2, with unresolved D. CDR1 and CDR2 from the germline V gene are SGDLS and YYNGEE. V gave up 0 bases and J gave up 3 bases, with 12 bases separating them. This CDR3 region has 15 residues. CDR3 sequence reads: CASSVATGRDYGYTF. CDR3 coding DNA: TGTGCCAGCAGCGTAGCTACGGGTCGGGACTATGGCTACACCTTC.

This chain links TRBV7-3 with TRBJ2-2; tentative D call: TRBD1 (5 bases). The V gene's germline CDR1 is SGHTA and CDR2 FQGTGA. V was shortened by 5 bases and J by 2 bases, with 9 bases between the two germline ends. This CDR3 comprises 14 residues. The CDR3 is CASSRQYNTGELFF. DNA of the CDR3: TGTGCCAGCAGCCGACAGTACAACACCGGGGAGCTGTTTTTT. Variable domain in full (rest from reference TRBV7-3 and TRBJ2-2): GAGVSQTPSNKVTEKGKYVELRCDPISGHTALYWYRQSLGQGPEFLIYFQGTGAADDSGLPNDRFFAVRPEGSVSTLKIQRTERGDSAVYLCASSRQYNTGELFFGEGSRLTVL.

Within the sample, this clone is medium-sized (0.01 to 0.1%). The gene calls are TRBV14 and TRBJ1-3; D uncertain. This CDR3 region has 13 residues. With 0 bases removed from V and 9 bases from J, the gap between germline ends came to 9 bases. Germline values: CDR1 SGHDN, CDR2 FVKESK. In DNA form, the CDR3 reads TGTGCCAGCAGCCAAGAAGAGGGTCGCACCATATATTTT. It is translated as CASSQEEGRTIYF. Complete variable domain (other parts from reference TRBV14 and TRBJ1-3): EAGVTQFPSHSVIEKGQTVTLRCDPISGHDNLYWYRRVMGKEIKFLLHFVKESKQDESGMPNNRFLAERTGGTYSTLKVQPAELEDSGVYFCASSQEEGRTIYFGEGSWLTVV.

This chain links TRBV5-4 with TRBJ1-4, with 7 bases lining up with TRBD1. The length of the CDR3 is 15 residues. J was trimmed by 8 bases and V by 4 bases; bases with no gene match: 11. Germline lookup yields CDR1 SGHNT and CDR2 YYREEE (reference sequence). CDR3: CASSEGQALQEKLFF. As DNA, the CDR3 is TGTGCCAGCAGCGAAGGACAGGCCCTCCAAGAAAAACTGTTTTTT.

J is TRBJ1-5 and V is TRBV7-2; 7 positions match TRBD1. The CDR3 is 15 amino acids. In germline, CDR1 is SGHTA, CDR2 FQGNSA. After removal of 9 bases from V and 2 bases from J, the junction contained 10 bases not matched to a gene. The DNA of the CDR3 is TGTGCCAGTCAGTCAGGGGGATTCGGCAATCAGCCCCAGCATTTT. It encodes CASQSGGFGNQPQHF.

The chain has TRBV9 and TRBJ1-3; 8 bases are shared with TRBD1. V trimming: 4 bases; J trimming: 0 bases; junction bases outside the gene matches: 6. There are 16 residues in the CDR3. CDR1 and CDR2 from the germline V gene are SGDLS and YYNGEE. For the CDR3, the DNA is TGTGCCAGCAGCCCCGGACAGGGAATCTCTGGAAACACCATATATTTT. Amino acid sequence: CASSPGQGISGNTIYF.

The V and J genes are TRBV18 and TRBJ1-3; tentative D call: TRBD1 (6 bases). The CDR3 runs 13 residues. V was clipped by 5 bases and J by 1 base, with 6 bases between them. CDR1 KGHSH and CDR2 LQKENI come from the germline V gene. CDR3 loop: CASSTGSGNTIYF. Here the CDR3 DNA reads TGTGCCAGCTCAACAGGGTCTGGAAACACCATATATTTT.

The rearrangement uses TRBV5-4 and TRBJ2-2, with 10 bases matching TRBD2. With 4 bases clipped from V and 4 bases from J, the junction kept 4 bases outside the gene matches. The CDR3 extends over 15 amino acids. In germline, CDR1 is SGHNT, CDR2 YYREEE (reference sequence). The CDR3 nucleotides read TGTGCCAGCAGCATGGGACTAGCGATCACCGGGGAGCTGTTTTTT. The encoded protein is CASSMGLAITGELFF. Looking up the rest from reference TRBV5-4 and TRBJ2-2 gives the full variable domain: ETGVTQSPTHLIKTRGQQVTLRCSSQSGHNTVSWYQQALGQGPQFIFQYYREEENGRGNFPPRFSGLQFPNYSSELNVNALELDDSALYLCASSMGLAITGELFFGEGSRLTVL.

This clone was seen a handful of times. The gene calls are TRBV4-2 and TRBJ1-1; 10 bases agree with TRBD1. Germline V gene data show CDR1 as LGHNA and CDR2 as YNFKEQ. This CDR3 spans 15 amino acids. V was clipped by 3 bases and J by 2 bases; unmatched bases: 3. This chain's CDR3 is CASSQGQGRNTEAFF. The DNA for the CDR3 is TGTGCCAGCAGCCAGGGACAGGGGCGAAACACTGAAGCTTTCTTT.

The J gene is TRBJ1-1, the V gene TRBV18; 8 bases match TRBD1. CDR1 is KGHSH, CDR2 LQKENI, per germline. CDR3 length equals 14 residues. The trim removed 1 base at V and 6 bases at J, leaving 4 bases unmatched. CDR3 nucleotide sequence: TGTGCCAGCTCACCACGAACGACAGGGGCTGAAGCTTTCTTT. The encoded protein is CASSPRTTGAEAFF.

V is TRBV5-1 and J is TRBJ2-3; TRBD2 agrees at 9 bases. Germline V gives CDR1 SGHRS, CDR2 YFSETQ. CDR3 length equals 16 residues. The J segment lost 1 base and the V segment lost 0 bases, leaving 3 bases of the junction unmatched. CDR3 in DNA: TGCGCCAGCAGCTTGGTTTCTAGCGGGGGCACAGATACGCAGTATTTT. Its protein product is CASSLVSSGGTDTQYF.

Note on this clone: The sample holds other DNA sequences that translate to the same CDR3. DNA for the CDR3: TGTGCCAGTAGCGGACAGGGGAACACTGAAGCTTTCTTT. It encodes CASSGQGNTEAFF. The chain links TRBV19 to TRBJ1-1; 8 positions agree with TRBD1. Germline CDR1 and CDR2: LNHDA and SQIVND (reference sequence). V trimming: 6 bases; J trimming: 1 base; junction bases outside the gene matches: 1. This CDR3 is built from 13 residues.

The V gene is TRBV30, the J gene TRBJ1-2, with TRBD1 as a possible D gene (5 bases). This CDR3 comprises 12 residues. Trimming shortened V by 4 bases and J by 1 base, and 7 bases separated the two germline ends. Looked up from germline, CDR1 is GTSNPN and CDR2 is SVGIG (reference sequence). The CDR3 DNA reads TGTGCCTGGAAGACAGTTAACTATGGCTACACCTTC. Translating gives CAWKTVNYGYTF.

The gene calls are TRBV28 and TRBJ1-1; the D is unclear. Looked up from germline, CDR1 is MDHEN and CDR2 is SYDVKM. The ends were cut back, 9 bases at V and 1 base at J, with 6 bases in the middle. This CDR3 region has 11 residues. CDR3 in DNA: TGTGCCAGTCGGGGGAACACTGAAGCTTTCTTT. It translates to CASRGNTEAFF.

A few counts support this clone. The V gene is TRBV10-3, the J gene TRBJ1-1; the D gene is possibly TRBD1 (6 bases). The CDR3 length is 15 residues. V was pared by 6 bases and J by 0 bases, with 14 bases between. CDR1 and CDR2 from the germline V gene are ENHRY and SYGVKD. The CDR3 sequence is CAISLTGGMNTEAFF. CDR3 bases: TGTGCCATCAGCCTGACGGGGGGCATGAACACTGAAGCTTTCTTT.

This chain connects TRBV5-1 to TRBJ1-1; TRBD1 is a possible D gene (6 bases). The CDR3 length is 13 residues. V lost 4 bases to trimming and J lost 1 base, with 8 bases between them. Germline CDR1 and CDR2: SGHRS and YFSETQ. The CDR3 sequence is CASSGQWNTEAFF. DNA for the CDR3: TGCGCCAGCAGCGGACAGTGGAACACTGAAGCTTTCTTT.

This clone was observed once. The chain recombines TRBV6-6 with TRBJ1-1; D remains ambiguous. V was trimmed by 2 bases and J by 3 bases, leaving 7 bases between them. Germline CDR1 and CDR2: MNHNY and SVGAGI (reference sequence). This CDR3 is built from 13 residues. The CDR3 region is CASSYEVDTEAFF. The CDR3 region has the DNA TGTGCCAGCAGTTACGAGGTTGACACTGAAGCTTTCTTT.

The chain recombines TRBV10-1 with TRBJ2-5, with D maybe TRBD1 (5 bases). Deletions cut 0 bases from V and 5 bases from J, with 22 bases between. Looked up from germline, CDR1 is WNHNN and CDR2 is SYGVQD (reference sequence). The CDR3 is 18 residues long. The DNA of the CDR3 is TGCGCCAGCAGTGAGTCAGGCTGGGCAGGGAAAGAATTGGAGACCCAGTACTTC. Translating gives CASSESGWAGKELETQYF.

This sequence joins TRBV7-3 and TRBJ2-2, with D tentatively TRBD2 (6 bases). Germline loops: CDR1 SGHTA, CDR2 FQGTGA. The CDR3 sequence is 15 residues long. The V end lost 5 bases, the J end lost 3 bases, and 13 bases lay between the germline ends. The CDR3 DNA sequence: TGTGCCAGCAGCCCCAGCCCGGGGGACACCGGGGAGCTGTTTTTT. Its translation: CASSPSPGDTGELFF.

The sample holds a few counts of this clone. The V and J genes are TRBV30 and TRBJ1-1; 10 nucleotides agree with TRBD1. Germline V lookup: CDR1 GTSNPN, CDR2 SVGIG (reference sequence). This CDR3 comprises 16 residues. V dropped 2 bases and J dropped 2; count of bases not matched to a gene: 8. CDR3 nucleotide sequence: TGTGCCTGGAGTCCGACGGGACAGGGGTTTAACACTGAAGCTTTCTTT. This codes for CAWSPTGQGFNTEAFF.

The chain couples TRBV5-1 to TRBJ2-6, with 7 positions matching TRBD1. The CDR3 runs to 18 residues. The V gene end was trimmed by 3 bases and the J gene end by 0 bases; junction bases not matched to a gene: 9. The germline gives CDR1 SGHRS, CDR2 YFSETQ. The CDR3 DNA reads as TGCGCCAGCAGCTCGGGACAGCAGTTTAGCTCTGGGGCCAACGTCCTGACTTTC. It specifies CASSSGQQFSSGANVLTF.

CDR3 region: CASTEGRGVYEQYF. The CDR3 DNA follows: TGTGCCAGCACCGAAGGCAGGGGAGTCTACGAGCAGTACTTC. The rearrangement links TRBV2 to TRBJ2-7; TRBD1 might be the D (6 bases). The CDR3 loop spans 14 amino acids. CDR1 and CDR2 from the germline V gene are SNHLY and FYNNEI. Trimming removed 7 bases at V and 3 bases at J, with 16 bases between.

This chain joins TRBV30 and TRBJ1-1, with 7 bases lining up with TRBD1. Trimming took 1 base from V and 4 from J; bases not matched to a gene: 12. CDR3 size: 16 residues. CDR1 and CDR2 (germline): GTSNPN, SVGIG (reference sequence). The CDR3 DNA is TGTGCCTGGAGTGACCCTTCGACAGGGCGATCCACTGAAGCTTTCTTT. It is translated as CAWSDPSTGRSTEAFF.

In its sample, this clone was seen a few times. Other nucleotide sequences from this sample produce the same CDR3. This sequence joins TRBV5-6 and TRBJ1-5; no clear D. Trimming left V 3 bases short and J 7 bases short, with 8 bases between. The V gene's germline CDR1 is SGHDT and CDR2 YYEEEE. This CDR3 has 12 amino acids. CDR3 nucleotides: TGTGCCAGCAGCTACAGAGAGCAGCCCCAGCATTTT. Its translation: CASSYREQPQHF.

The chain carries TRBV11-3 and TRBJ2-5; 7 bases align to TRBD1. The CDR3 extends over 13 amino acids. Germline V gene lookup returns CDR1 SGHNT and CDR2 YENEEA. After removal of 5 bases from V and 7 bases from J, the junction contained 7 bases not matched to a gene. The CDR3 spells CASSPRTGGTQYF. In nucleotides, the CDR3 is TGTGCCAGCAGCCCTAGGACAGGAGGGACCCAGTACTTC.

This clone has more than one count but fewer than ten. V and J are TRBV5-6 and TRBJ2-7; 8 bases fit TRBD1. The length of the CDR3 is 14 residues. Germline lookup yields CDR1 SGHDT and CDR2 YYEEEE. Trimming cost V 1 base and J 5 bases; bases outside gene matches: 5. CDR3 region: CASSLSQGGDEQYF. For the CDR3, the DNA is TGTGCCAGCAGCTTGTCACAGGGGGGAGACGAGCAGTACTTC.